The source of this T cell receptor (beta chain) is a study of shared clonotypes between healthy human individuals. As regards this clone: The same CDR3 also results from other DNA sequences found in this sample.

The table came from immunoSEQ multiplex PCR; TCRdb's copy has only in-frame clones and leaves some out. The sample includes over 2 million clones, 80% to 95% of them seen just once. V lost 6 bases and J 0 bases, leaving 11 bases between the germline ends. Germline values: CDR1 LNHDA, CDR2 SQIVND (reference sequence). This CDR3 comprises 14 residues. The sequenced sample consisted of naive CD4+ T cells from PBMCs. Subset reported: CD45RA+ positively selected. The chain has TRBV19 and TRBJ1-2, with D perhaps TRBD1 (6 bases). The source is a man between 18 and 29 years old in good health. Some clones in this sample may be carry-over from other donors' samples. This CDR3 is CASRRTAANYGYTF. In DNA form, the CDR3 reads TGTGCCAGTAGACGGACAGCAGCTAACTATGGCTACACCTTC. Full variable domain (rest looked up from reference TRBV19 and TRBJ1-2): DGGITQSPKYLFRKEGQNVTLSCEQNLNHDAMYWYRQDPGQGLRLIYYSQIVNDFQKGDIAEGYSVSREKKESFPLTVTSAQKNPTAFYLCASRRTAANYGYTFGSGTRLTVV.